These 8 T cell receptor beta chains originate from one sample sequenced in a study of blood T cells in healthy people across ages. A sample-barcoded 5' primer and a J-beta primer mix were used in a second PCR of roughly 6 to 12 cycles. One entry per CDR3 protein results from TCRdb running MiXCR on the 5' RACE reads. The sample contains approximately 2,000,000 distinct CDR3 sequences, roughly two fifths of which appear only once. Specimen: blood. These receptors originate from a human donor in good health.

J is TRBJ2-1 and V is TRBV6-1; no clear D gene. The CDR3 is 12 residues long. V lost 3 bases and J lost 9, with 9 bases in between. The germline V gene encodes CDR1 MNHNS and CDR2 SASEGT. This CDR3 reads CASSDIRSEQFF. In DNA form, the CDR3 reads TGTGCCAGCAGTGATATCCGCAGTGAGCAGTTCTTC.

This sequence joins TRBV4-3 and TRBJ1-2, with D perhaps TRBD1 (6 bases). The germline CDR1 and CDR2 sequences are LGHNA and YSLEER. Trimming took 0 bases from V and 3 from J, leaving 11 bases between them. The CDR3 contains 15 residues. The CDR3 region is CASSQEQGIDYGYTF. CDR3 nucleotides: TGCGCCAGCAGCCAAGAACAGGGAATCGACTATGGCTACACCTTC.

This clonotype was observed at least ten times. The V gene is TRBV7-2, the J gene TRBJ2-4, with D tentatively TRBD1 or TRBD2 (5 bases each). The CDR3 runs 17 residues. V was shortened by 5 bases and J by 3 bases, with 20 bases between the two germline ends. From germline, CDR1 is SGHTA and CDR2 FQGNSA. The CDR3 bases are TGTGCCAGCAGCCCGCGAGGGACCTCCGGGGACAAAAACATTCAGTACTTC. Protein product: CASSPRGTSGDKNIQYF.

The gene calls are TRBV7-9 and TRBJ2-7; 7 bases line up with TRBD1. The V gene end was trimmed by 2 bases and the J gene end by 3 bases; junction bases not matched to a gene: 4. Germline lookup yields CDR1 SEHNR and CDR2 FQNEAQ (reference sequence). The CDR3 sequence is 14 residues long. The CDR3 nucleotides read TGTGCCAGCAGCTTAATCGACAGGGACTACGAGCAGTACTTC. It translates to CASSLIDRDYEQYF.

This clonotype has more than one count but fewer than ten. The chain has TRBV20-1 and TRBJ2-1; perhaps TRBD1 as D (5 bases). The CDR3 is 16 residues long. CDR1 DFQATT and CDR2 SNEGSKA come from the germline V gene (reference sequence). Trimming left V 4 bases short and J 10 bases short, with 26 bases between. The CDR3 DNA reads as TGCAGTGCTATAAGTCGTAGGGGTCGGGCGTCCTACGAGCAGTTCTTC. Protein: CSAISRRGRASYEQFF.

This clonotype was observed a few times. The V and J genes are TRBV7-6 and TRBJ2-3; D remains ambiguous. Trimming took off 2 bases at V and 9 bases at J, with 12 bases between the two ends. Germline V gene data show CDR1 as SGHVS and CDR2 as FNYEAQ. The CDR3 spans 13 residues. CDR3 DNA sequence: TGTGCCAGCAGCTTAAGGATTCAAGGGACGCAGTATTTT. Translated, it gives CASSLRIQGTQYF.

On this clonotype itself: No conserved phenylalanine or tryptophan ends this CDR3, so it is likely a read error. This chain joins TRBV5-1 and TRBJ2-1; 7 bases map to TRBD1. Germline CDR1 is SGHRS and CDR2 is YFSETQ. The CDR3 contains 15 residues. The V gene end was trimmed by 2 bases and the J gene end by 2 bases; junction bases not matched to a gene: 4. The CDR3 DNA sequence: TGCGCCAGCAGCTTTGACAGGGTCCCCTACAATGAGCAGTTCTGC. Amino acid sequence: CASSFDRVPYNEQFC.

This clonotype was counted between two and nine times. The chain recombines TRBV27 with TRBJ2-1, with 8 bases identical to TRBD1. The V and J ends lost 7 bases and 10 bases, in that order; junction bases with no gene match: 18. Per germline, CDR1 MNHEY and CDR2 SMNVEV (reference sequence). The CDR3 is 16 amino acids. The CDR3 DNA sequence: TGTGCCAGCACCGCCGTCCGGGTCGACAGGGGTGGCGAGCAGTTCTTC. Translated: CASTAVRVDRGGEQFF.